One sample yielded the 14 T cell receptor beta chains listed below, sequenced in a study of response to subunit inactivated influenza vaccine. TCRdb used MiXCR to reprocess the RT-PCR reads, holding one entry per CDR3 protein. The repertoire holds approximately 160,000 distinct CDR3 sequences, with roughly a tenth as singletons. The sample consisted of CD8+ T cells sorted from PBMCs, taken roughly 24 months after vaccination. The source of these receptors is a man aged 50 to 69 who received an inactivated influenza vaccine.

This clonotype showed up just a few times. This rearrangement joins TRBV24-1 to TRBJ2-2; D possibly corresponds to TRBD1 (6 bases). V was clipped by 4 bases and J by 1 base, with 6 bases between them. The CDR3 covers 14 residues. The germline gives CDR1 KGHDR, CDR2 SFDVKD. The CDR3 nucleotides are TGTGCCACCAGTGAGACAGGGAACACCGGGGAGCTGTTTTTT. It is translated as CATSETGNTGELFF.

J is TRBJ2-7 and V is TRBV2; D might be TRBD2 (5 bases). The V end lost 6 bases, the J end lost 0 bases, and 15 bases lay between the germline ends. CDR1 SNHLY and CDR2 FYNNEI come from the germline V gene. The CDR3 covers 15 residues. CDR3 sequence (DNA): TGTGCCAGCAGCCTTCCCGAGGGAAGCTCCTACGAGCAGTACTTC. This encodes CASSLPEGSSYEQYF.

This clonotype has only a few counts. The chain has TRBV24-1 and TRBJ2-7; D possibly matches TRBD1 or TRBD2 (5 bases each). The CDR3 has 13 residues. Germline CDR1 KGHDR, CDR2 SFDVKD. Between the trimmed V and J ends, which lost 4 bases and 7 bases, there was a span of 13 bases. The DNA for the CDR3 is TGTGCCACCAGTGAATCAACGGGACGGGAGCAGTACTTC. It specifies CATSESTGREQYF.

This clonotype was detected only a few times. The rearrangement links TRBV21-1 to TRBJ2-4; no DNA check was done on the table's D call, TRBD2. TRBV21-1 is tagged as a pseudogene. The CDR3 is 13 residues long. The CDR3 protein is CASAREGKNIQYF. The CDR3 DNA reads as TGTGCCAGCGCTCGGGAGGGCAAAAACATTCAGTACTTC.

The chain uses TRBV20-1 and TRBJ2-1; TRBD2 agrees at 11 bases. There are 15 residues in the CDR3. V lost 3 bases to trimming and J lost 7 bases; unmatched junction nucleotides: 8. Looked up from germline, CDR1 is DFQATT and CDR2 is SNEGSKA (reference sequence). The CDR3 bases are TGCAGTGCTAGCGGGACTAGCGGAATTGTTAATGAGCAGTTCTTC. It specifies CSASGTSGIVNEQFF.

This clonotype has more than one count but fewer than ten. V is TRBV12-3 or TRBV12-4 and J is TRBJ2-5; D ambiguous. The CDR3 contains 14 residues. Trimming left V 2 bases short and J 1 base short, with 8 bases between. This CDR3 reads CASSLFAAQETQYF. CDR3 bases: TGTGCCAGCAGTTTATTTGCGGCCCAAGAGACCCAGTACTTC.

This sequence joins TRBV6-5 and TRBJ2-7; no definite D call. CDR3 length: 15 residues. Germline assignment: CDR1 MNHEY and CDR2 SVGAGI. V lost 0 bases and J lost 7, with 16 bases in between. CDR3 amino acids: CASSYSISPLGEQYF. The CDR3 DNA reads TGTGCCAGCAGTTACTCGATCTCCCCCCTAGGGGAGCAGTACTTC.

The chain uses TRBV11-2 and TRBJ2-3; tentatively, D is TRBD1 or TRBD2 (5 bases each). The CDR3 loop spans 22 amino acids. CDR1 is SGHAT and CDR2 is FQNNGV in the germline V gene. V gave up 2 bases and J gave up 0 bases, with 30 bases separating them. The CDR3 nucleotides are TGTGCCAGCAGCTTACGATCAACTCCGGGACGGACGAAGTTAGACAGCACAGATACGCAGTATTTT. Its protein is CASSLRSTPGRTKLDSTDTQYF. The complete variable domain, with remaining parts taken from reference TRBV11-2 and TRBJ2-3, reads EAGVAQSPRYKIIEKRQSVAFWCNPISGHATLYWYQQILGQGPKLLIQFQNNGVVDDSQLPKDRFSAERLKGVDSTLKIQPAKLEDSAVYLCASSLRSTPGRTKLDSTDTQYFGPGTRLTVL.

CDR3 DNA sequence: TGTGCCAGCAGCCTTCCTCGGACAGGGAAAGACACTGAAGCTTTCTTT. Translation: CASSLPRTGKDTEAFF. This chain joins TRBV12-3 or TRBV12-4 and TRBJ1-1, with 8 bases that match TRBD1. The CDR3 length is 16 residues. V gave up 6 bases and J gave up 3 bases; unmatched junction bases: 12.

Points on this clonotype: The CDR3 does not end in the conserved phenylalanine or tryptophan, so this is likely a read error. This chain connects TRBV6-1 to TRBJ2-7; TRBD1 aligns across 7 bases. Germline CDR1 reads MNHNS; CDR2 reads SASEGT. The CDR3 spans 16 residues. The V gene end was trimmed by 5 bases and the J gene end by 4 bases; junction bases not matched to a gene: 14. The CDR3 sequence is CASSLTPEGALYEQYS. The CDR3, as DNA: TGTGCCAGCAGTCTCACGCCAGAGGGGGCCTTGTACGAGCAGTACTCC.

This clonotype was seen a handful of times. The chain links TRBV28 to TRBJ2-1; D is possibly TRBD2 (5 bases). The germline V and J ends were trimmed by 3 bases and 12 bases, with 18 bases remaining between them. CDR1 is MDHEN, CDR2 SYDVKM, per germline. This CDR3 contains 14 residues. CDR3 protein: CASSFGLAFEGQFF. In DNA form, the CDR3 reads TGTGCCAGCAGTTTCGGGCTAGCTTTTGAGGGGCAGTTCTTC.

As regards this clonotype: The CDR3 ends on some other residue instead of the conserved phenylalanine or tryptophan, so this is likely a read error. The DNA is left out, because the CDR3 cannot be placed on it with certainty; the CDR3 is given as TCRdb lists it. V is TRBV10-3 and J is TRBJ2-3; whether TRBD2, the table's D call, matches the DNA was not checked. The CDR3 region is 24 residues in length, termini included. Germline V lookup: CDR1 ENHRY, CDR2 SYGVKD. This CDR3 is CAISEPATTSAVKSSSTGSRRMTS.

This clonotype was detected ten times or more. The chain carries TRBV4-1 and TRBJ2-1; D unclear. Germline V CDR1 and CDR2: MGHRA, YSYEKL. Trimming pared 4 bases from V and 6 bases from J, leaving 10 bases between. The CDR3 contains 13 residues. The CDR3 nucleotides are TGCGCCAGCAGCCGTACGAGAATCAATGAGCAGTTCTTC. Protein sequence: CASSRTRINEQFF.

A few counts support this clonotype. The chain recombines TRBV2 with TRBJ1-2; D is possibly TRBD1 (5 bases). V gave up 4 bases and J gave up 0 bases, with 15 bases separating them. The germline V gene encodes CDR1 SNHLY and CDR2 FYNNEI. The CDR3 has 16 residues. CDR3: CASSGQTAYTNYGYTF. In DNA form, the CDR3 reads TGTGCCAGCAGTGGCCAGACAGCGTACACTAACTATGGCTACACCTTC.